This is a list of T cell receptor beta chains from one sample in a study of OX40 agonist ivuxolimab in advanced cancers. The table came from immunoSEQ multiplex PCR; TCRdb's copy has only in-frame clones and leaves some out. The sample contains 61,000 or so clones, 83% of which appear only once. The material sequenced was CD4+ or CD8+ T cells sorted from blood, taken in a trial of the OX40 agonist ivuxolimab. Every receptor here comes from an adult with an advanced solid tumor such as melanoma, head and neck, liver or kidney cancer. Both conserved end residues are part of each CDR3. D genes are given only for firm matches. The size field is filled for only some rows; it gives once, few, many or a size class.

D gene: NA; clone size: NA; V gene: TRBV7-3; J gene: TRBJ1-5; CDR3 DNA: TGTGCCAGCAGCCCACAAGGGAGTTACAATCAGCCCCAGCATTTT; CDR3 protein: CASSPQGSYNQPQHF
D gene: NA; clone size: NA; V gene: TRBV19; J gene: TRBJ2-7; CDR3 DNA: TGTGCCAGTAGTATTCGAGGGGTCTCCTACGAGCAGTACTTC; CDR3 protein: CASSIRGVSYEQYF
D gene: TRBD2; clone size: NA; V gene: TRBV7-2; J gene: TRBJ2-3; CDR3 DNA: TGTGCCAGCAGACCACCGGGACTAGTTTCAGATACGCAGTATTTT; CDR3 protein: CASRPPGLVSDTQYF
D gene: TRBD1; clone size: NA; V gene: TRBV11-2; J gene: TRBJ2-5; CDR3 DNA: TGTGCCAGCAGCTCGGGACAGCAAGAGACCCAGTACTTC; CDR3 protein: CASSSGQQETQYF
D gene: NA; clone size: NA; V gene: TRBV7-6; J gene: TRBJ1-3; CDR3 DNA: TGTGCCAGCAGCTTAAACCAGGGCCACTCTGGAAACACCATATATTTT; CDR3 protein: CASSLNQGHSGNTIYF
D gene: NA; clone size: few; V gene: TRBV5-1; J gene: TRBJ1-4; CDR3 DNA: TGCGCCAGCAGCTTGGGGTGGTTCCCCGCAACTAATGAAAAACTGTTTTTT; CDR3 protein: CASSLGWFPATNEKLFF
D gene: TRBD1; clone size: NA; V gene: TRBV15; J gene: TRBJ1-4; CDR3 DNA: TGTGCCACCAGCAGATCGCAGGGGGCGGCTAATGAAAAACTGTTTTTT; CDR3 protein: CATSRSQGAANEKLFF
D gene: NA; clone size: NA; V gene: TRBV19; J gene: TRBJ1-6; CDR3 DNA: TGTGCCAGTAGTATAGCGAGCTCCTATAATTCACCCCTCCACTTT; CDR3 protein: CASSIASSYNSPLHF
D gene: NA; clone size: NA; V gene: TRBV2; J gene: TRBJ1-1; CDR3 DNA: TGTGCCAGCAGTGAAACGTTAAACACTGAAGCTTTCTTT; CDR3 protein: CASSETLNTEAFF
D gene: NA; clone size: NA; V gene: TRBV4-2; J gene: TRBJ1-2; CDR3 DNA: TGTGCCAGCAGCCAAGGGGCATCTTATGGCTACACCTTC; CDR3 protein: CASSQGASYGYTF
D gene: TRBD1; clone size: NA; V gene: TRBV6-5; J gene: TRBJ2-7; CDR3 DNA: TGTGCCACAATTTCGACAGGGTCCTACGAGCAGTACTTC; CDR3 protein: CATISTGSYEQYF
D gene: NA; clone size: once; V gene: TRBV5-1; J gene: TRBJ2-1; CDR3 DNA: TGCGCCAGCACGAGGTTACCGAAAAGCTCCTACAATGAGCAGTTCTTC; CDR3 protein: CASTRLPKSSYNEQFF
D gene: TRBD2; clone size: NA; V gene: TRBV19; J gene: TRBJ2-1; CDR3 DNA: TGTGCCAGTAGCAACGCGGGGGGCTTTGGCAATGAGCAGTTCTTC; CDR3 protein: CASSNAGGFGNEQFF
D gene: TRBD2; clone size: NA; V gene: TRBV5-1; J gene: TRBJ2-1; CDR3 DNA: TGCGCCAGCAGCTTGACGGGGGGATCCTACAATGAGCAGTTCTTC; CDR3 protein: CASSLTGGSYNEQFF
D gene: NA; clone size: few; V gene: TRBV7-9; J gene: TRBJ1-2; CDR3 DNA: TGTGCCAGCAGCTTAGGCCATGGCTACACCTTC; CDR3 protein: CASSLGHGYTF
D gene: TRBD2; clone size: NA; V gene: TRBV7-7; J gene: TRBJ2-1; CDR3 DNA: TGTGCTAGCAGCCCGGGGACTAGCGGGGGGTACAATGAGCAGCTCTTC; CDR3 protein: CASSPGTSGGYNEQLF
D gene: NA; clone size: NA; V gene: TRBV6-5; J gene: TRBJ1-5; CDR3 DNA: TGTGCCAGCAGCCCAAACAGTGCTGATCAGCCCCAGCATTTT; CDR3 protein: CASSPNSADQPQHF
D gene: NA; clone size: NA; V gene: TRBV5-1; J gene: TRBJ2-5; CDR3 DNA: TGCGCCAGCAGCTTGGGGGGCAGGGGAGGCCAAGAGACCCAGTACTTC; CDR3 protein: CASSLGGRGGQETQYF
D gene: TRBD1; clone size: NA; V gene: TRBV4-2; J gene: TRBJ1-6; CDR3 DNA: TGTGCCAGCAGCCAAGAGGGAACAGGGGAATCACCCCTCCACTTT; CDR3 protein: CASSQEGTGESPLHF
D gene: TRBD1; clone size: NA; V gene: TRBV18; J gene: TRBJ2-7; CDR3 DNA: TGTGCCAGCTCAGGGACAGCAGGCGAGCAGTACTTC; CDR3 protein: CASSGTAGEQYF
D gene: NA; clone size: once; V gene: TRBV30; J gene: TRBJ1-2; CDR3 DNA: TGTGCCTGGAGTGGGGCGGATGGCTACACCTTC; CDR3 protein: CAWSGADGYTF
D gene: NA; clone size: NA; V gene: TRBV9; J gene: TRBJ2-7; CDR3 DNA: TGTGCCAGCAGCCCCCGGGACTCCTACGAGCAGTACTTC; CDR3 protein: CASSPRDSYEQYF
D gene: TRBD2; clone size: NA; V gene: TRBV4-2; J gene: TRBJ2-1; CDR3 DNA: TGTGCCAGCAGCTATAATCCAGGGACTAGCGGAAACAATGAGCAGTTCTTC; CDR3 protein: CASSYNPGTSGNNEQFF
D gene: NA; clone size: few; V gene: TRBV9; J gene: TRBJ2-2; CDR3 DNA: TGTGCCAGCACCTTGGGGGTGAACACCGGGGAGCTGTTTTTT; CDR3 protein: CASTLGVNTGELFF
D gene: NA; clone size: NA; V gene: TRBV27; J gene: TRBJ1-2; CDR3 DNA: TGTGCCAGCAGTCCCGGGCAGGCTTATGGCTACACCTTC; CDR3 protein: CASSPGQAYGYTF
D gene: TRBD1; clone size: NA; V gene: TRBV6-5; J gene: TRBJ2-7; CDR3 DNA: TGTGCCAGCAAGTCCGGGACAGGGGGCACTGAGCAGTACTTC; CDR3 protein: CASKSGTGGTEQYF
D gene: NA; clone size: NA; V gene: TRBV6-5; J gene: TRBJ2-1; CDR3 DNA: TGTGCCAGCAGGTGGGGGGCCTACAATGAGCAGTTCTTC; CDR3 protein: CASRWGAYNEQFF
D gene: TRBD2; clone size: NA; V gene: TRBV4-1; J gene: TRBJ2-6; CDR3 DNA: TGCGCCAGCAGCCAAGAGAGACGCGGCGGGGGGGCCCTCGTGGCCAACGTCCTGACTTTC; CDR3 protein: CASSQERRGGGALVANVLTF
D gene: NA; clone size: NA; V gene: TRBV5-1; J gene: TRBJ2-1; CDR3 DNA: TGCGCCAGCAGCCCCGGCCTCAACAATGAGCAGTTCTTC; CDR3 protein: CASSPGLNNEQFF
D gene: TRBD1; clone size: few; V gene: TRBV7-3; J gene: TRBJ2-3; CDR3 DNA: TGTGCCAGCAGCTCGGGACAGGGGGAGTTAACGCAGTATTTT; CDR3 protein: CASSSGQGELTQYF
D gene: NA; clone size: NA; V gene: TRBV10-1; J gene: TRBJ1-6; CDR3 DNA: TGCGCCAGCAGTGAGACCAAAAATCGCAGAACCAATAATTCACCCCTCCACTTT; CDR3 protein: CASSETKNRRTNNSPLHF
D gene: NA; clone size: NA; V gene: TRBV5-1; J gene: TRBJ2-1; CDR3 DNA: TGCGCCAGCAGTTCCAGTAACCTATACAATGAGCAGTTCTTC; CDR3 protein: CASSSSNLYNEQFF
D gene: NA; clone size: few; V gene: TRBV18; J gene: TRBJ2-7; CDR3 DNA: TGTGCCAGCTCTCGAGAAGTAGGGTACGAGCAGTACTTC; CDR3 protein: CASSREVGYEQYF
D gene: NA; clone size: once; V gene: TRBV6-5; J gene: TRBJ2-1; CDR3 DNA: TGTGCCAGCAGTTACCAGGGCTCCTACAATGAGCAGTTCTTC; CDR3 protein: CASSYQGSYNEQFF
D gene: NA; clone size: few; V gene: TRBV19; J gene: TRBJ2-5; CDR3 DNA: TGTGCCAGTGGGGACGGTGGGGTGCAAGAGACCCAGTACTTC; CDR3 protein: CASGDGGVQETQYF
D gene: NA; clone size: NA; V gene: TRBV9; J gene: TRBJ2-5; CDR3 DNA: TGTGCCAGCAGCGTAGCGTCGGGAGACCAAGAGACCCAGTACTTC; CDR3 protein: CASSVASGDQETQYF
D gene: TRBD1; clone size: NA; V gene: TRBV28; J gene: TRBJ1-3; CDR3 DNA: TGTGCCAGCAGCCCAGGACAGGCGTCCTCTTCTGGAAACACCATATATTTT; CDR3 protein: CASSPGQASSSGNTIYF
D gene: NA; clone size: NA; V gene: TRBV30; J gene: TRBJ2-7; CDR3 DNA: TGTGCCTGGGGAAACCAGGGTTACGAGCAGTACTTC; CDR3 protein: CAWGNQGYEQYF
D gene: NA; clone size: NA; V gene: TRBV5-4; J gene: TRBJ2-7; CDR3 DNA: TGTGCCAGCAGCTTGTTTCCCCGCGGGCGCAGGGACTACGAGCAGTACTTC; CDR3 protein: CASSLFPRGRRDYEQYF
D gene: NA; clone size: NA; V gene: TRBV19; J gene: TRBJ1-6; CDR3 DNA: TGTGCCAGTAGTCAGTATAATTCACCCCTCCACTTT; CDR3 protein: CASSQYNSPLHF
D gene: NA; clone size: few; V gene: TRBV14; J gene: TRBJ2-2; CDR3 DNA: TGTGCCAGCAGCCCGAGAAGCACCGGGGAGCTGTTTTTT; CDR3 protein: CASSPRSTGELFF